Listed below are T cell receptor beta chains from one sample, sequenced in a study of blood T cell repertoires in COVID-19. Assay: immunoSEQ multiplex PCR; the TCRdb copy retains only in-frame clones and omits some. The sample has about 85,000 clones; around 80% are singletons. The source material was peripheral blood. The receptor source for this set is a man aged 70-80 years with acute or convalescent COVID-19. Each CDR3 is given with its conserved first and last residue. Fields, in order: CDR3 protein, CDR3 length, D gene, V gene. A D gene is named only where the DNA matches it firmly.

CDR3: CASSLGTGGRTDTQYF
length: 16
D: TRBD1
V: TRBV5-1

CDR3: CASSTGLAGGEETQYF
length: 16
D: TRBD2
V: TRBV5-4

CDR3: CASSSLELAGEQETQYF
length: 17
D: TRBD2
V: TRBV27

CDR3: CASSGWVGGTEAFF
length: 14
D: .
V: TRBV7-9

CDR3: CASSQEGGKGNGYTF
length: 15
D: .
V: TRBV4-1

CDR3: CSVESGDTQYF
length: 11
D: .
V: TRBV29-1

CDR3: CASSLQADTEAFF
length: 13
D: .
V: TRBV12-3/TRBV12-4

CDR3: CASSPGTGGAFPRLNEQFF
length: 19
D: TRBD1
V: TRBV4-1

CDR3: CASSPNHRETLFF
length: 13
D: .
V: TRBV18

CDR3: CASSLTGTASYEQYF
length: 15
D: TRBD1
V: TRBV9

CDR3: CASSPGQGVYNEQFF
length: 15
D: TRBD1
V: TRBV5-1

CDR3: CASSLRQGDNNEQFF
length: 15
D: TRBD1
V: TRBV5-1

CDR3: CASSFGVSGETQYF
length: 14
D: .
V: TRBV2

CDR3: CASRGADEQYF
length: 11
D: .
V: TRBV25-1

CDR3: CASSFQGLDEQFF
length: 13
D: .
V: TRBV5-1

CDR3: CASSRSGGTTDTQYF
length: 15
D: TRBD2
V: TRBV4-1

CDR3: CASSLDPRGQGNQPQHF
length: 17
D: TRBD1
V: TRBV28

CDR3: CASSSSVVNTEAFF
length: 14
D: .
V: TRBV5-5

CDR3: CASSSSGPDTQYF
length: 13
D: TRBD2
V: TRBV7-2

CDR3: CASSPSGGNTGELFF
length: 15
D: .
V: TRBV7-3

CDR3: CASSSRRSSYNSPLHF
length: 16
D: .
V: TRBV4-1

CDR3: CASSLQAGGLNTQYF
length: 15
D: TRBD2
V: TRBV5-5

CDR3: CARLTVNTEAFF
length: 12
D: .
V: TRBV5-1

CDR3: CASSTGGQYNSPLHF
length: 15
D: TRBD1
V: TRBV19

CDR3: CASSSGTGVRNTEAFF
length: 16
D: TRBD1
V: TRBV4-1

CDR3: CASIRGQGSDTQYF
length: 14
D: TRBD1
V: TRBV2

CDR3: CAISEGIGQKNTIYF
length: 15
D: .
V: TRBV10-3

CDR3: CASSLRSYGYTF
length: 12
D: .
V: TRBV28

CDR3: CASSPLVPDTQYF
length: 13
D: .
V: TRBV3-1/TRBV3-2

CDR3: CAGGRGLQPQHF
length: 12
D: TRBD1
V: TRBV28

CDR3: CASSSRSASNSPLHF
length: 15
D: .
V: TRBV28

CDR3: CASRAGALGSNEKLFF
length: 16
D: .
V: TRBV27

CDR3: CASSGGRTGGYQPQHF
length: 16
D: TRBD1
V: TRBV2

CDR3: CASSHPGLAGGPMRETQYF
length: 19
D: TRBD2
V: TRBV4-1

CDR3: CSAWTSYEQYF
length: 11
D: TRBD2
V: TRBV20-1

CDR3: CASSLQTGAGNSPLHF
length: 16
D: TRBD1
V: TRBV3-1/TRBV3-2

CDR3: CSVGRGAEAFF
length: 11
D: .
V: TRBV29-1

CDR3: CASSPDRSYEQYF
length: 13
D: .
V: TRBV4-2

CDR3: CASSLQGGTADTQYF
length: 15
D: TRBD2
V: TRBV5-1

CDR3: CASTISSGINEQFF
length: 14
D: .
V: TRBV7-9

CDR3: CASSAGQGLYEKLFF
length: 15
D: TRBD1
V: TRBV5-1

CDR3: CASSIDPGESSEAFF
length: 15
D: .
V: TRBV19

CDR3: CASSLLAGVDEQFF
length: 14
D: TRBD2
V: TRBV10-1

CDR3: CASSLGGGRFGTEAFF
length: 16
D: .
V: TRBV19

CDR3: CASRYEGGNTEAFF
length: 14
D: TRBD1
V: TRBV2

CDR3: CASSNSNQPQHF
length: 12
D: .
V: TRBV12-3/TRBV12-4

CDR3: CASSDGTTATDTQYF
length: 15
D: TRBD2
V: TRBV14

CDR3: CASSAEQGALGGYTF
length: 15
D: .
V: TRBV9

CDR3: CSVDGENTEAFF
length: 12
D: .
V: TRBV29-1

CDR3: CASSLSPSAPYNEQFF
length: 16
D: .
V: TRBV5-1

CDR3: CASSLKGKGETQYF
length: 14
D: .
V: TRBV5-1

CDR3: CATSGQGFYGYTF
length: 13
D: .
V: TRBV15

CDR3: CASSSGGANEQFF
length: 13
D: TRBD2
V: TRBV7-8

CDR3: CASSGQANTGELFF
length: 14
D: TRBD1
V: TRBV5-1

CDR3: CASSSPGTGGYNEQFF
length: 16
D: TRBD1
V: TRBV27

CDR3: CASSLGQANYGYTF
length: 14
D: .
V: TRBV5-5

CDR3: CASSSYYDTEAFF
length: 13
D: .
V: TRBV28

CDR3: CASSITALNTEAFF
length: 14
D: .
V: TRBV19

CDR3: CASSTRGRFTGELFF
length: 15
D: .
V: TRBV2

CDR3: CSAMGLGGRYF
length: 11
D: TRBD2
V: TRBV20-1